A single sample is the source of the 28 T cell receptor beta chains below, sequenced in a study of blood T cell repertoires in COVID-19. Data came from immunoSEQ multiplex PCR; TCRdb stores just in-frame clones and leaves some out. The table lists approximately 76,000 clones, 65% to 85% of them singletons. Sequencing was done on a sample of peripheral blood. The receptors shown here come from an elderly man with active or convalescent COVID-19.

This rearrangement joins TRBV7-6 to TRBJ1-3; 7 bases match TRBD1. V dropped 4 bases and J dropped 1; count of bases not matched to a gene: 4. The CDR3 has 15 amino acids. Germline CDR1 SGHVS, CDR2 FNYEAQ. As DNA, the CDR3 is TGTGCCAGCAGCTCGGGACAGTTTTCTGGAAACACCATATATTTT. Encoded protein: CASSSGQFSGNTIYF.

This clone was seen a handful of times. This chain uses TRBV19 with TRBJ1-3; 9 positions match TRBD1. CDR3 length equals 17 residues. The ends lost 5 bases at V and 4 bases at J; junction bases unmatched: 12. Germline CDR1 and CDR2: LNHDA and SQIVND (reference sequence). The CDR3 loop reads CASSATGTGSTGNTIYF. The CDR3 DNA follows: TGTGCCAGTAGTGCAACCGGGACAGGGAGTACCGGAAACACCATATATTTT.

V and J are TRBV6-6 and TRBJ2-7; 9 bases fit TRBD1. CDR3 length equals 15 residues. Germline V gene data show CDR1 as MNHNY and CDR2 as SVGAGI (reference sequence). Germline trimming cut 7 bases from V and 8 bases from J; bases unmatched to any gene: 15. The CDR3 DNA reads as TGTGCCAGCACAAAATACGGGACAGGGAGCTCGCAGCAGTACTTC. It encodes CASTKYGTGSSQQYF.

The V call is TRBV19, the J call TRBJ1-5; 9 nucleotides align to TRBD1. Germline CDR1 LNHDA, CDR2 SQIVND (reference sequence). Trimming removed 7 bases from V and 7 bases from J; junction bases left unmatched: 11. CDR3 length: 15 amino acids. The CDR3, as DNA: TGTGCCAGTACCCCAAACCGGGACAGGGCACAGCCCCAGCATTTT. Translating it yields CASTPNRDRAQPQHF.

V usage is TRBV6-2 or TRBV6-3 and J usage is TRBJ2-7; 7 bases line up with TRBD2. Germline CDR1 and CDR2: MNHEY and SVGEGT. The ends lost 4 bases at V and 3 bases at J; junction bases unmatched: 9. The CDR3 sequence is 15 residues long. This CDR3 reads CASSSEGGPDYEQYF. The CDR3 DNA reads TGTGCCAGCAGTTCCGAGGGAGGGCCGGACTACGAGCAGTACTTC.

The J gene is TRBJ2-3, the V gene TRBV3-1 (or the pseudogene TRBV3-2); 8 bases are shared with TRBD2. V lost 3 bases, J lost 1 base, and 3 bases stayed unmatched. Germline CDR1 LGHDT, CDR2 YNNKEL (reference sequence). The CDR3 is 15 residues long. CDR3 nucleotides: TGTGCCAGCAGCCATAGCGGGGCTGGCACAGATACGCAGTATTTT. This codes for CASSHSGAGTDTQYF.

The chain employs TRBV5-5 and TRBJ1-1; 8 nucleotides agree with TRBD1. The V segment lost 5 bases and the J segment 8 bases; nucleotides outside the gene matches: 17. Germline V CDR1 and CDR2: SGHKS, YYEKEE (reference sequence). The CDR3 totals 16 residues. The DNA of the CDR3 is TGTGCCAGCAGATTCGGGACAGGCTTATTGCGAGCCGAAGCTTTCTTT. Its protein is CASRFGTGLLRAEAFF.

The V and J genes are TRBV6-4 and TRBJ1-5; D may be TRBD1 (6 bases). Germline values: CDR1 MRHNA, CDR2 SNTAGT. V was clipped by 11 bases and J by 7 bases, with 18 bases between them. The CDR3 loop spans 13 amino acids. The CDR3 reads CAPATGPKQPQHF. The CDR3 DNA is TGTGCCCCGGCGACAGGCCCTAAACAGCCCCAGCATTTT.

The chain joins TRBV4-2 to TRBJ1-2; 9 bases fit TRBD1. Germline CDR1 is LGHNA and CDR2 is YNFKEQ. This CDR3 has 16 amino acids. V lost 0 bases and J lost 5; bases outside the gene matches: 7. The CDR3, as DNA: TGTGCCAGCAGCCAAGATATGGGACAGGGCGGGTATGGCTACACCTTC. Translated, it gives CASSQDMGQGGYGYTF.

The V gene is TRBV12-3 or TRBV12-4, the J gene TRBJ1-1; D is undetermined. V gave up 1 base and J gave up 8 bases, with 8 bases separating them. The CDR3 sequence is 12 residues long. The CDR3 reads CASSLDAFEAFF. CDR3 bases: TGTGCCAGCAGTTTAGATGCGTTCGAAGCTTTCTTT.

The V call is TRBV25-1, the J call TRBJ2-5, with D perhaps matching TRBD2 (7 bases). CDR3 length: 15 residues. Germline values: CDR1 MGHDK, CDR2 SYGVNS. The V gene lost 3 bases and the J gene lost 3 bases, with 14 bases spanning the gap. The CDR3: CASSDRGAGEETQYF. For the CDR3, the DNA is TGTGCCAGCAGTGATCGGGGGGCAGGGGAAGAGACCCAGTACTTC.

V is TRBV6-6 and J is TRBJ1-6; D is perhaps TRBD1 (5 bases). CDR1 is MNHNY and CDR2 is SVGAGI in the germline V gene (reference sequence). This CDR3 spans 14 amino acids. V lost 5 bases to trimming and J lost 13 bases, with 18 bases between them. The CDR3 reads CASSTDTWGYPLHF. The CDR3 nucleotides are TGTGCCAGCAGTACGGACACCTGGGGTTATCCCCTCCACTTT.

This clone has only a few counts. This chain uses TRBV11-2 with TRBJ2-7; perhaps TRBD1 as D (5 bases). The V end lost 5 bases, the J end lost 1 base, and 18 bases lay between the germline ends. The CDR3 has 16 amino acids. Germline V gene lookup returns CDR1 SGHAT and CDR2 FQNNGV. In nucleotides, the CDR3 is TGTGCCAGCAGCCTCAGGCGGCAGGGATTTTCCTACGAGCAGTACTTC. Residues: CASSLRRQGFSYEQYF.

This clone was counted only a few times. One junction end disagrees with the germline gene, perhaps due to a read error. The chain couples TRBV7-7 to TRBJ2-2; 10 positions agree with TRBD2. Germline V lookup: CDR1 SSHAT, CDR2 FNYEAQ (reference sequence). The CDR3 spans 19 residues. The CDR3 is CASSPMSGLARSNTGELFF. For the CDR3, the DNA is TGTGCTAGCAGCCCAATGTCGGGACTAGCGAGATCGAACACCGGGGAGCTGTTTTTT.

Concerning this clone itself: The junction and the germline gene differ at one end; a read error may be behind it. V gene TRBV7-7 combines with J gene TRBJ2-5; TRBD2 is a possible D gene (6 bases). Germline V lookup: CDR1 SSHAT, CDR2 FNYEAQ (reference sequence). The CDR3 has 15 amino acids. The CDR3 nucleotides read TGTGCTAGCAGTCTAGGCGGGGCGGAGCAAGAGACCCAGTACTTC. As protein: CASSLGGAEQETQYF. The whole variable domain, remainder taken from reference TRBV7-7 and TRBJ2-5, is GAGVSQSPRYKVTKRGQDVTLRCDPISSHATLYWYQQALGQGPEFLTYFNYEAQPDKSGLPSDRFSAERPEGSISTLTIQRTEQRDSAMYRCASSLGGAEQETQYFGPGTRLLVL.

This sequence joins TRBV11-2 and TRBJ1-4; perhaps TRBD1 as D (5 bases). CDR1 is SGHAT and CDR2 is FQNNGV in the germline V gene. V was shortened by 7 bases and J by 3 bases, with 9 bases between the two germline ends. The CDR3 covers 13 residues. CDR3 nucleotides: TGTGCCAGCAAGGGGTCTCCTAATGAAAAACTGTTTTTT. Translation gives CASKGSPNEKLFF. The full variable domain, its missing parts supplied by reference TRBV11-2 and TRBJ1-4, is EAGVAQSPRYKIIEKRQSVAFWCNPISGHATLYWYQQILGQGPKLLIQFQNNGVVDDSQLPKDRFSAERLKGVDSTLKIQPAKLEDSAVYLCASKGSPNEKLFFGSGTQLSVL.

V gene TRBV12-3 or TRBV12-4 combines with J gene TRBJ2-1; 8 bases map to TRBD2. V gave up 3 bases and J gave up 8 bases; unmatched junction bases: 3. This CDR3 has 13 amino acids. CDR3 DNA sequence: TGTGCCAGCAGTTTCGGACTAGCCGATGAGCAGTTCTTC. The encoded protein is CASSFGLADEQFF.

The rearrangement joins TRBV9 to TRBJ1-2; a possible D gene is TRBD1 (6 bases). Germline CDR1 SGDLS, CDR2 YYNGEE. There are 12 residues in the CDR3. Trimming removed 4 bases at V and 7 bases at J, with 11 bases between. The CDR3 loop is CASSILQGGYTF. The CDR3 DNA sequence: TGTGCCAGCAGCATTCTACAGGGTGGCTACACCTTC.

The V call is TRBV15, the J call TRBJ2-3; TRBD1 is a possible D gene (6 bases). V was clipped by 1 base and J by 4 bases, with 12 bases between them. Germline V lookup: CDR1 LNHNV, CDR2 YYDKDF (reference sequence). The CDR3 is 15 amino acids. This chain's CDR3 is CATSRVRTGPDTQYF. The CDR3 nucleotides are TGTGCCACCAGCAGAGTGAGAACAGGGCCAGATACGCAGTATTTT.

The chain carries TRBV21-1 and TRBJ1-6; the D call TRBD1 from the table was never checked on the DNA. TRBV21-1 is tagged as a pseudogene. The CDR3 consists of 15 residues. The CDR3 sequence: CASSKRGFYNSPLHF. In nucleotides, the CDR3 is TGTGCCAGCAGCAAGAGGGGGTTCTATAATTCACCCCTCCACTTT.

This clone was recorded once. This chain connects TRBV6-6 to TRBJ1-1; no clear D gene. The CDR3 loop spans 13 amino acids. V gave up 0 bases and J gave up 4 bases, with 6 bases separating them. Germline V CDR1 and CDR2: MNHNY, SVGAGI (reference sequence). The CDR3 DNA follows: TGTGCCAGCAGTTACTCTCCCGTCACTGAAGCTTTCTTT. Its translation: CASSYSPVTEAFF.

Here the CDR3 DNA reads TGTGCCAGCTCACCAGTCAGGGAGGGAACTGAAGCTTTCTTT. It encodes CASSPVREGTEAFF. The chain links TRBV18 to TRBJ1-1; perhaps TRBD1 as D (5 bases). The CDR3 has 14 residues. Germline loops: CDR1 KGHSH, CDR2 LQKENI. V lost 2 bases to trimming and J lost 5 bases, with 12 bases between them.

J is TRBJ2-3 and V is TRBV28; the D gene is possibly TRBD2 (5 bases). This CDR3 contains 15 residues. In germline, CDR1 is MDHEN, CDR2 SYDVKM. Trimming left V 7 bases short and J 4 bases short, with 18 bases between. The CDR3 loop is CASTTSGVWADTQYF. The DNA of the CDR3 is TGTGCCAGCACCACATCCGGGGTGTGGGCAGATACGCAGTATTTT.

V and J are TRBV6-5 and TRBJ1-1, with 10 bases aligning to TRBD1. Germline V lookup: CDR1 MNHEY, CDR2 SVGAGI. With 6 bases clipped from V and 2 bases from J, the junction kept 3 bases outside the gene matches. The CDR3 extends over 14 amino acids. CDR3 residues: CASSRTGGNTEAFF. In DNA, the CDR3 is TGTGCCAGCAGCCGGACAGGGGGTAACACTGAAGCTTTCTTT.

This rearrangement joins TRBV7-8 to TRBJ1-1; 9 nucleotides line up with TRBD1. The V and J ends lost 6 bases and 4 bases, in that order; junction bases with no gene match: 9. The CDR3 is made up of 15 amino acids. CDR1 is SGHVS and CDR2 is FQNEAQ in the germline V gene. CDR3 residues: CASSLGQGIITEAFF. The CDR3 DNA reads TGTGCCAGCAGTCTCGGACAGGGGATCATCACTGAAGCTTTCTTT.

The rearrangement links TRBV5-1 to TRBJ1-4; no firm D call. The CDR3 runs 14 residues. The germline V gene has CDR1 SGHRS and CDR2 YFSETQ. The V and J ends lost 1 base and 4 bases respectively, with 8 bases between them. The CDR3 sequence: CASSLFGRNEKLFF. The CDR3 DNA follows: TGCGCCAGCAGCTTGTTCGGTCGTAATGAAAAACTGTTTTTT. The entire variable domain, with the rest obtained from reference TRBV5-1 and TRBJ1-4, is as follows: KAGVTQTPRYLIKTRGQQVTLSCSPISGHRSVSWYQQTPGQGLQFLFEYFSETQRNKGNFPGRFSGRQFSNSRSEMNVSTLELGDSALYLCASSLFGRNEKLFFGSGTQLSVL.

The V gene is TRBV11-2, the J gene TRBJ2-1; 7 nucleotides line up with TRBD2. This CDR3 comprises 16 residues. Germline V gene data show CDR1 as SGHAT and CDR2 as FQNNGV. The J segment lost 2 bases and the V segment lost 0 bases, leaving 4 bases of the junction unmatched. Here the CDR3 DNA reads TGTGCCAGCAGCTTAGACCCGGGACTAACCTACAATGAGCAGTTCTTC. Its translation: CASSLDPGLTYNEQFF.

This clone was observed once. The chain couples TRBV11-2 to TRBJ2-7, with D tentatively TRBD2 (6 bases). The CDR3 contains 18 residues. Trimming took off 1 base at V and 6 bases at J, with 25 bases between the two ends. Germline lookup yields CDR1 SGHAT and CDR2 FQNNGV. The CDR3 region is CASSLGPGGAGFGGEQYF. As DNA, the CDR3 is TGTGCCAGCAGCTTAGGCCCTGGAGGTGCTGGGTTCGGGGGCGAGCAGTACTTC. The variable domain in full, completed from reference TRBV11-2 and TRBJ2-7, reads EAGVAQSPRYKIIEKRQSVAFWCNPISGHATLYWYQQILGQGPKLLIQFQNNGVVDDSQLPKDRFSAERLKGVDSTLKIQPAKLEDSAVYLCASSLGPGGAGFGGEQYFGPGTRLTVT.